This paragraph covers one TCR beta chain sequence. Its antigen remains unknown. Everyone who donated was a healthy Caucasian. The data stem from a study of identical twins. Study-wide results and limits: Findings depended on cross-sectional statistics rather than tracking the same donors.

Using its own MiXCR run on the 5' RACE reads, TCRdb lists one record per CDR3 protein. The table records 1.5 million to 2 million distinct CDR3 sequences, less than 35% of them present only once. This CDR3 comprises 14 residues. Germline V gene lookup returns CDR1 SGDLS and CDR2 YYNGEE. V trimming: 3 bases; J trimming: 3 bases; junction bases outside the gene matches: 2. Material: cord blood. This chain uses TRBV9 with TRBJ2-1, with 8 bases fitting TRBD2. This sequence originates from a newborn girl in good health. The CDR3 DNA follows: TGTGCCAGCAGCGAGCGGGAGTACTACAATGAGCAGTTCTTC. Its translation: CASSEREYYNEQFF.